This TCR beta chain was captured in a study of T cell responses to AZD1222 COVID-19 vaccine. Study results and caveats: Clonal diversity was possibly underestimated, and the donors were mostly white British, with more females. Baseline seropositivity characterized only a handful of AZD1222 recipients.

Data came from immunoSEQ multiplex PCR; TCRdb stores just in-frame clones and leaves some out. The sample carries about 100,000 clones, roughly 87% recorded once. A note on this clone: Its antigen is still unknown.

The germline CDR1 and CDR2 sequences are LNHDA and SQIVND (reference sequence). V was clipped by 4 bases and J by 1 base; unmatched bases: 9. The CDR3 is 17 residues long. V usage is TRBV19 and J usage is TRBJ2-7; 11 nucleotides align to TRBD2. The TCR sequence derives from an adult in good health. The sample here was peripheral blood, taken on day 0 of AZD1222 vaccination. Written as DNA, the CDR3 is TGTGCCAGTAGTACTGGTAGCGGGAGGGCCGGGTCCTACGAGCAGTACTTC. Its protein product is CASSTGSGRAGSYEQYF.